The T cell receptor beta chain under discussion was sequenced for a study of T cell changes during pregnancy in multiple sclerosis. Measured with immunoSEQ multiplex PCR; TCRdb has only the in-frame clones, and not every one. Counted here are some 110,000 clones, 92% occurring once; the ten biggest clones make up around 1.5%. The input for sequencing was peripheral blood, taken after pregnancy. This receptor was identified in a female donor with multiple sclerosis, enrolled in a pregnancy study.

CDR3 amino acids: CASSLSTSGNTEAFF. The CDR3 nucleotides are TGCGCCAGCAGCTTGTCCACTTCGGGGAACACTGAAGCTTTCTTT. The rearrangement joins TRBV5-1 to TRBJ1-1; D not resolved. Trimming took off 1 base at V and 1 base at J, with 11 bases between the two ends. Germline V gene data show CDR1 as SGHRS and CDR2 as YFSETQ. The CDR3 spans 15 residues.